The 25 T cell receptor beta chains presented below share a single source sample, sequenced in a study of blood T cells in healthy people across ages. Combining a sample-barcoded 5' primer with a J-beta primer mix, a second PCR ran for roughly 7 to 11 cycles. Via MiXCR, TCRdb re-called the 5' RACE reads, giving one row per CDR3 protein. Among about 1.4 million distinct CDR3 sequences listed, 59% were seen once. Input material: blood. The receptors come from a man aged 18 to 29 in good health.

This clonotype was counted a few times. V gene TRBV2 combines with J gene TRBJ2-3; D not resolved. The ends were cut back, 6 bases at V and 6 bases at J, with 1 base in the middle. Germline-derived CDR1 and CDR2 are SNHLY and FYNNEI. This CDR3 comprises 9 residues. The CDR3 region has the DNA TGTGCCAGCAGGGATACGCAGTATTTT. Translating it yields CASRDTQYF.

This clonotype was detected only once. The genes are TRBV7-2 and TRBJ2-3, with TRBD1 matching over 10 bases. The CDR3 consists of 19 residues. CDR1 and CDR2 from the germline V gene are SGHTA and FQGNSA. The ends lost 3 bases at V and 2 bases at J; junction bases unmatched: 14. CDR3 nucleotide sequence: TGTGCCAGCAGCTTCCCCTCGTTCGGGACAGGGGCGAACACAGATACGCAGTATTTT. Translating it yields CASSFPSFGTGANTDTQYF.

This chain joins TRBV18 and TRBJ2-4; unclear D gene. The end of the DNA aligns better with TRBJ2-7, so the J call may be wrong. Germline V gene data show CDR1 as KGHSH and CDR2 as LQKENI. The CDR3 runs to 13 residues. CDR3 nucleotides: TGTGCCAGCTCACCGGCTTCCCCCCACGAGCAGTACTTC. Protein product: CASSPASPHEQYF.

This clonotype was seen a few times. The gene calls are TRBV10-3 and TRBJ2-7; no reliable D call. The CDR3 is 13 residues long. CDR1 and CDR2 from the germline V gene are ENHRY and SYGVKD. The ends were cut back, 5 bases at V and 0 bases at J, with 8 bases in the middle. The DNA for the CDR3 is TGTGCCATCAGTCCTGACAACTCCTACGAGCAGTACTTC. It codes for CAISPDNSYEQYF.

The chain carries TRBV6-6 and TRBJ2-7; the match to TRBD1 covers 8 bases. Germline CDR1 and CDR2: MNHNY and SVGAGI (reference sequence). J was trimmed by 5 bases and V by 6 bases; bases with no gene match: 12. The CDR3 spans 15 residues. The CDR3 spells CASSDGGQGINEQYF. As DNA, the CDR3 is TGTGCCAGCAGCGACGGCGGACAGGGCATCAACGAGCAGTACTTC.

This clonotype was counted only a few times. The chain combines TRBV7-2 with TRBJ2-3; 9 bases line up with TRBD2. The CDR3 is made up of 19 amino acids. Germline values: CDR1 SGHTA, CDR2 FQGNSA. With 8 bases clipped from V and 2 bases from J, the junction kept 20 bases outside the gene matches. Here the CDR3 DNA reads TGTGCCAGCGACGGGGGAGACCTTTCTAGCGGGGTTTACACAGATACGCAGTATTTT. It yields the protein CASDGGDLSSGVYTDTQYF.

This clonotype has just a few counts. For the CDR3, the DNA is TGCAGTGCATGGACTAGCTCCTACGAGCAGTACTTC. It encodes CSAWTSSYEQYF. V gene TRBV20-1 combines with J gene TRBJ2-7, with 7 bases matching TRBD2. Germline V gene lookup returns CDR1 DFQATT and CDR2 SNEGSKA (reference sequence). J was trimmed by 0 bases and V by 6 bases; bases with no gene match: 2. The CDR3 covers 12 residues.

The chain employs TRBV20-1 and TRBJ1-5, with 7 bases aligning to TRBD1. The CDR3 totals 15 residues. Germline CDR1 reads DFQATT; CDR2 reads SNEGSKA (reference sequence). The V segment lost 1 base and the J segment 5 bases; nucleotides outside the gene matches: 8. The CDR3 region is CSARGRQGVHQPQHF. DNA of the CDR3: TGCAGTGCTAGAGGGAGACAGGGTGTGCATCAGCCCCAGCATTTT.

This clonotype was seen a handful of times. The chain's CDR3 is CSAGGVNTEAFF. The CDR3 DNA follows: TGCAGTGCTGGGGGGGTGAACACTGAAGCTTTCTTT. This chain uses TRBV20-1 with TRBJ1-1; D perhaps matches TRBD1 (5 bases). The CDR3 spans 12 residues. Germline-derived CDR1 and CDR2 are DFQATT and SNEGSKA (reference sequence). The V end was cut by 5 bases, the J end by 0 bases, with 7 bases between.

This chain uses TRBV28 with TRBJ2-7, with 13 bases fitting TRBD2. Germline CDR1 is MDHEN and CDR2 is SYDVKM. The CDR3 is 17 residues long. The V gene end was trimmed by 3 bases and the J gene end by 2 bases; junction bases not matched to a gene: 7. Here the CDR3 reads CASSLPRLAGGTYEQYF. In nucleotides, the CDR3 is TGTGCCAGCAGTTTGCCCCGACTAGCGGGAGGTACCTACGAGCAGTACTTC.

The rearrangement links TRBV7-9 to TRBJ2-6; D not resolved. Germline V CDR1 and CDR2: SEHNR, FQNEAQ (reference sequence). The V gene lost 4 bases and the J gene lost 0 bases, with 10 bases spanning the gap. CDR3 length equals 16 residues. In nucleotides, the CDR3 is TGTGCCAGCAGCTCGCCAAGAAACTCTGGGGCCAACGTCCTGACTTTC. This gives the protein CASSSPRNSGANVLTF.

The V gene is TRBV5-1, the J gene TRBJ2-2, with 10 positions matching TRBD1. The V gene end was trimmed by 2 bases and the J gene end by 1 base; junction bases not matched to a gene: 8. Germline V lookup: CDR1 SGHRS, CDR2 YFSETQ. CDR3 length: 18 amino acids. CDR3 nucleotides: TGCGCCAGCAGCTTTCCGGGACAGGGGACGATGAACACCGGGGAGCTGTTTTTT. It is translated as CASSFPGQGTMNTGELFF.

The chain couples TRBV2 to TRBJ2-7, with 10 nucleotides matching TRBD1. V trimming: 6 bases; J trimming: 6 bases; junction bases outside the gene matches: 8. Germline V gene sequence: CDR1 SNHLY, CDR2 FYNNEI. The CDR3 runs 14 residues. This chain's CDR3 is CASSALGDRGEQYF. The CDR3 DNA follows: TGTGCCAGCAGCGCTCTAGGGGACAGGGGCGAGCAGTACTTC.

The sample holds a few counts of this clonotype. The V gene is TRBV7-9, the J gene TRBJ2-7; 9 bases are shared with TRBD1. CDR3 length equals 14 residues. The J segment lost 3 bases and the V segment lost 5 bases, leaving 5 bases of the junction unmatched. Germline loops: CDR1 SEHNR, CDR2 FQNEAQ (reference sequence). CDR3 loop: CASSRTGGFYEQYF. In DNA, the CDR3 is TGTGCCAGCAGCCGCACAGGGGGCTTCTACGAGCAGTACTTC.

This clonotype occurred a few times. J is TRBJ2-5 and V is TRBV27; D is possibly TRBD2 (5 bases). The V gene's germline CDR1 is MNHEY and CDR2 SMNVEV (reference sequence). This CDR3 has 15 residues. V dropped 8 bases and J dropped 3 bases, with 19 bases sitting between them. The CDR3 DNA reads TGTGCCAGCCGGAGGATCGGGAATGGAAAAGAGACCCAGTACTTC. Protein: CASRRIGNGKETQYF.

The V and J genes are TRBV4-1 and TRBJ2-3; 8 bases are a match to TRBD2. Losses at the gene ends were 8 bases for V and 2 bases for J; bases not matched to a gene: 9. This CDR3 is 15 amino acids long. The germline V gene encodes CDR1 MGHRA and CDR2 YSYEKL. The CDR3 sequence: CASSTLLADTDTQYF. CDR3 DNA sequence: TGCGCCAGCTCCACTCTACTAGCGGACACAGATACGCAGTATTTT.

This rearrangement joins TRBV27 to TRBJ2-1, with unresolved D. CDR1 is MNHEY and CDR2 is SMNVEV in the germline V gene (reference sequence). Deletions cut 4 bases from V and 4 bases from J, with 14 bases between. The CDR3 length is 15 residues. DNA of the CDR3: TGTGCCAGCAGTTCCCCGGGCCCTAGTTACAATGAGCAGTTCTTC. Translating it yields CASSSPGPSYNEQFF.

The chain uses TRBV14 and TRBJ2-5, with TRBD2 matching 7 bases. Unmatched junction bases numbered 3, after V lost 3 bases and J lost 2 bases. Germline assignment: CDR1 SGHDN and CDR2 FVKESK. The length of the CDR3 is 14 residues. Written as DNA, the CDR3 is TGTGCCAGCAGCCAGTTGGGACTACAAGAGACCCAGTACTTC. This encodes CASSQLGLQETQYF.

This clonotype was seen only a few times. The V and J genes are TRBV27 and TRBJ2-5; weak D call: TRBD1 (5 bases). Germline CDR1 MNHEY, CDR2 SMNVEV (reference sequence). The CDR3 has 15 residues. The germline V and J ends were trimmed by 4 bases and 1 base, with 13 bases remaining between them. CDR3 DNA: TGTGCCAGCAGTTATACGACAGAGACCCAAGAGACCCAGTACTTC. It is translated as CASSYTTETQETQYF.

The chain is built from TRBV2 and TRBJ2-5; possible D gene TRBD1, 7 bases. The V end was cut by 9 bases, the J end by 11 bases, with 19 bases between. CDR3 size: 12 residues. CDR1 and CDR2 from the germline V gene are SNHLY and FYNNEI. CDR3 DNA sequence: TGTGCCAGTGGAGGGGGCTACAATGAGCAGTACTTC. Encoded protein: CASGGGYNEQYF.

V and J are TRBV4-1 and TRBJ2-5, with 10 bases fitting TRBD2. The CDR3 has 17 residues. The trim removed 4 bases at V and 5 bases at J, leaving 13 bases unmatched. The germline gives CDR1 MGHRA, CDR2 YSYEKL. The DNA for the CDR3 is TGCGCCAGCAGCCTAAAACCGGGACTAGCGATGCGCGAGACCCAGTACTTC. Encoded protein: CASSLKPGLAMRETQYF.

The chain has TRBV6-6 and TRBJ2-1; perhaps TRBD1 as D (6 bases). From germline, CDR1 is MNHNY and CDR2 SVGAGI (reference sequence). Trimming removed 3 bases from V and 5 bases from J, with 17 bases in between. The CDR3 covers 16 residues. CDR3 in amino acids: CASSYPGQGPNNEQFF. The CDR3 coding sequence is TGTGCCAGCAGTTATCCGGGGCAGGGGCCCAACAATGAGCAGTTCTTC.

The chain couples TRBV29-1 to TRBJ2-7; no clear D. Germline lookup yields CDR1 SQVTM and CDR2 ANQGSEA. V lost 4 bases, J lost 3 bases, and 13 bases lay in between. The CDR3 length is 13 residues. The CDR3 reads CSVGGRNLYEQYF. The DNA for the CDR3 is TGCAGCGTTGGAGGCAGGAACCTCTACGAGCAGTACTTC.

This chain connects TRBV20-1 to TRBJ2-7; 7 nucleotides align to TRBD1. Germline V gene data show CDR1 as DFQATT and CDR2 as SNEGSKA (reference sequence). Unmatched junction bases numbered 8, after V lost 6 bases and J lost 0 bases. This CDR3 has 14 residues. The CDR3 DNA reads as TGCAGTGCCTCCGACAGGGTGGCCTCCTACGAGCAGTACTTC. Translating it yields CSASDRVASYEQYF.

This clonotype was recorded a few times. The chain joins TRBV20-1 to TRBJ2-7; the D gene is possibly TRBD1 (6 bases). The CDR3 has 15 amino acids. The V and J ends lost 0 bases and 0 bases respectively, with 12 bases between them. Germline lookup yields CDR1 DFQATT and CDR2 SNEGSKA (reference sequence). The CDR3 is CSARDRAGDSYEQYF. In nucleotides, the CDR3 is TGCAGTGCTAGAGATAGGGCAGGGGACTCCTACGAGCAGTACTTC.